The 19 T cell receptor beta chains below were found in one sample sequenced in a study of regulatory T cells in long-lasting Graves disease. Libraries of TCR beta came from iRepertoire HTBI primers plus Arm-PCR of CDR3 regions. TCRdb processed the multiplex PCR reads anew with MiXCR; each CDR3 protein has one entry. The repertoire consists of approximately 490,000 distinct CDR3 sequences, with around 15% occurring once and the leading ten covering more than 9%. Time point: newly diagnosed GD, antithyroid drugs for less than 3 months. The TCR library was made from RNA extracted from PBMCs. Separately, the same data were catalogued under a study of T cells in Graves' hyperthyroidism and ophthalmopathy.

This sample comprised peripheral blood mononuclear cells (PBMCs), obtained at new diagnosis, from a patient treated with antithyroid drugs. These receptors all come from a man between 40 and 49 years old with Graves disease.

This chain connects TRBV20-1 to TRBJ2-1; TRBD2 matches 10 bases. CDR3 length equals 18 residues. Germline trimming cut 0 bases from V and 6 bases from J; bases unmatched to any gene: 14. CDR1 is DFQATT and CDR2 is SNEGSKA in the germline V gene (reference sequence). CDR3 region: CSARDRGAGSGRLNEQFF. As DNA, the CDR3 is TGCAGTGCTAGAGATAGAGGGGCGGGTAGCGGGAGGCTCAATGAGCAGTTCTTC.

Only one count was recorded for this clonotype. The J gene is TRBJ1-3, the V gene TRBV7-9, with D unresolved. Germline-derived CDR1 and CDR2 are SEHNR and FQNEAQ (reference sequence). V was pared by 11 bases and J by 0 bases, with 11 bases between. The CDR3 sequence is 13 residues long. CDR3 in amino acids: CAAAADSGNTIYF. CDR3 DNA: TGTGCCGCGGCGGCCGACTCTGGAAACACCATATATTTT.

This clonotype was detected ten times or more. At one end, the junction sequence differs from germline, possibly due to a read error. This chain uses TRBV5-1 with TRBJ2-3; D gene unclear. The CDR3 totals 14 residues. Germline lookup yields CDR1 SGHRS and CDR2 YFSETQ. The DNA for the CDR3 is TGTGCCAGCAGCTTGGGAAGGGTGGGAGATACGCAGTATTTT. It is translated as CASSLGRVGDTQYF.

This chain connects TRBV2 to TRBJ2-2, with 7 bases that match TRBD2. V dropped 6 bases and J dropped 0; count of bases not matched to a gene: 4. Germline CDR1 SNHLY, CDR2 FYNNEI. The CDR3 runs 15 residues. The DNA for the CDR3 is TGTGCCAGCAGGGGCGGGAGTACGAACACCGGGGAGCTGTTTTTT. Translated, it gives CASRGGSTNTGELFF.

At least ten counts were recorded for this clonotype. The gene calls are TRBV19 and TRBJ2-7; 9 bases agree with TRBD1. After removal of 3 bases from V and 3 bases from J, the junction contained 6 bases not matched to a gene. CDR1 is LNHDA and CDR2 is SQIVND in the germline V gene (reference sequence). The CDR3 sequence is 15 residues long. The CDR3 region is CASSMAGTGYYEQYF. The CDR3 nucleotides read TGTGCCAGTAGTATGGCCGGGACAGGGTACTACGAGCAGTACTTC. Supplemented by reference TRBV19 and TRBJ2-7, the full variable domain reads DGGITQSPKYLFRKEGQNVTLSCEQNLNHDAMYWYRQDPGQGLRLIYYSQIVNDFQKGDIAEGYSVSREKKESFPLTVTSAQKNPTAFYLCASSMAGTGYYEQYFGPGTRLTVT.

This clonotype was observed at least ten times. The rearrangement uses TRBV28 and TRBJ2-5; D possibly uses TRBD1 or TRBD2 (5 bases each). Looked up from germline, CDR1 is MDHEN and CDR2 is SYDVKM. With 8 bases removed from V and 1 base from J, the gap between germline ends came to 8 bases. This CDR3 is 12 amino acids long. This chain's CDR3 is CASGTGQETQYF. DNA for the CDR3: TGTGCCAGCGGGACGGGCCAAGAGACCCAGTACTTC.

The chain joins TRBV5-6 to TRBJ2-1; 9 bases agree with TRBD1. The V and J ends lost 2 bases and 7 bases, in that order; junction bases with no gene match: 13. CDR3 size: 17 residues. The germline gives CDR1 SGHDT, CDR2 YYEEEE. CDR3 amino acids: CASSLTRMGQGTNEQFF. The CDR3 DNA reads as TGTGCCAGCAGCTTAACCCGGATGGGACAGGGTACAAATGAGCAGTTCTTC.

This clonotype was observed a few times. The chain has TRBV20-1 and TRBJ1-4; 7 bases align to TRBD1. Germline values: CDR1 DFQATT, CDR2 SNEGSKA (reference sequence). This CDR3 spans 16 amino acids. V dropped 0 bases and J dropped 7; count of bases not matched to a gene: 11. This chain's CDR3 is CSARDASGQRGEKLFF. The CDR3 nucleotides read TGCAGTGCTAGAGATGCCTCGGGACAGCGGGGTGAAAAACTGTTTTTT.

V and J are TRBV29-1 and TRBJ2-1; the match to TRBD2 covers 7 bases. V shed 3 bases and J 8 bases; nucleotides not matched to a gene: 7. CDR1 SQVTM and CDR2 ANQGSEA come from the germline V gene. CDR3 length: 13 residues. CDR3: CSVDTAGAHEQFF. CDR3 bases: TGCAGCGTTGACACGGCGGGAGCCCATGAGCAGTTCTTC.

The chain uses TRBV12-5 and TRBJ2-7, with TRBD2 matching over 7 bases. With V trimmed by 6 bases and J by 1 base, 9 bases remained unmatched. The V gene's germline CDR1 is LGHNT and CDR2 FRNRAP. CDR3 length: 15 residues. The CDR3 DNA follows: TGTGCTAGTGGAGGGCAGGGAGGGTGGTCCTACGAGCAGTACTTC. It yields the protein CASGGQGGWSYEQYF. Combining the CDR3 with reference TRBV12-5 and TRBJ2-7 gives the whole variable domain DARVTQTPRHKVTEMGQEVTMRCQPILGHNTVFWYRQTMMQGLELLAYFRNRAPLDDSGMPKDRFSAEMPDATLATLKIQPSEPRDSAVYFCASGGQGGWSYEQYFGPGTRLTVT.

At least ten counts were recorded for this clonotype. The chain couples TRBV30 to TRBJ1-2; 12 positions agree with TRBD1. The CDR3 is 15 amino acids. Germline CDR1 and CDR2: GTSNPN and SVGIG (reference sequence). The ends lost 3 bases at V and 8 bases at J; junction bases unmatched: 10. As DNA, the CDR3 is TGTGCCTGGAGCCGTACCGGGACAGGGGGCGTCGGCTACACCTTC. Its protein product is CAWSRTGTGGVGYTF.

The chain carries TRBV29-1 and TRBJ2-2, with 7 bases identical to TRBD2. The V gene's germline CDR1 is SQVTM and CDR2 ANQGSEA. V shed 4 bases and J 0 bases; nucleotides not matched to a gene: 14. The CDR3 length is 18 residues. In DNA, the CDR3 is TGCAGCGTTGTATTGGGGGAGGGGAGCGATTCGAACACCGGGGAGCTGTTTTTT. It encodes CSVVLGEGSDSNTGELFF.

This clonotype was seen a few times. The V gene is TRBV18, the J gene TRBJ2-7; D perhaps matches TRBD2 (7 bases). Germline loops: CDR1 KGHSH, CDR2 LQKENI. The CDR3 contains 14 residues. Trimming removed 1 base at V and 6 bases at J, with 13 bases between. CDR3 protein: CASSPQAGAGEQYF. The CDR3 nucleotides are TGTGCCAGCTCACCACAGGCGGGGGCGGGCGAGCAGTACTTC.

The sample holds a few counts of this clonotype. The chain is built from TRBV6-1 and TRBJ2-1; D not resolved. Germline CDR1 is MNHNS and CDR2 is SASEGT. The germline V and J ends were trimmed by 2 bases and 11 bases, with 13 bases remaining between them. The CDR3 totals 13 residues. As DNA, the CDR3 is TGTGCCAGCAGTGAACTCCCGTCCTACCAGCAGTTCTTC. Protein: CASSELPSYQQFF.

This clonotype showed up just a few times. The V call is TRBV6-1, the J call TRBJ2-1, with 13 bases aligning to TRBD2. The V gene's germline CDR1 is MNHNS and CDR2 SASEGT. The CDR3 totals 16 residues. After removal of 6 bases from V and 9 bases from J, the junction contained 11 bases not matched to a gene. The CDR3 here is CASSRGTSGRAVEQFF. In DNA, the CDR3 is TGTGCCAGCAGCCGCGGCACTAGCGGGAGGGCCGTTGAGCAGTTCTTC.

This clonotype was seen at least ten times. The chain links TRBV2 to TRBJ1-2, with 7 nucleotides matching TRBD1. The V segment lost 6 bases and the J segment 8 bases; nucleotides outside the gene matches: 6. CDR1 and CDR2 (germline): SNHLY, FYNNEI. The CDR3 spans 12 residues. In DNA, the CDR3 is TGTGCCAGCAGGGAACAGGGGCTGGGCTACACCTTC. Amino acids: CASREQGLGYTF.

This clonotype has ten or more counts. V and J are TRBV20-1 and TRBJ2-5; 11 bases map to TRBD2. The CDR3 is made up of 14 amino acids. V lost 6 bases to trimming and J lost 0 bases; unmatched junction nucleotides: 3. The V gene's germline CDR1 is DFQATT and CDR2 SNEGSKA (reference sequence). The CDR3 sequence is CSARGLADQETQYF. The DNA for the CDR3 is TGCAGTGCAAGGGGACTAGCGGACCAAGAGACCCAGTACTTC.

This clonotype has ten or more counts. The rearrangement uses TRBV11-3 and TRBJ2-3; either TRBD1 or TRBD2 may supply D (5 bases each). The V and J ends lost 8 bases and 0 bases respectively, with 15 bases between them. CDR1 and CDR2 (germline): SGHNT, YENEEA. The CDR3 spans 15 residues. The CDR3: CASHTRDGSTDTQYF. The CDR3 DNA sequence: TGTGCCAGCCACACTCGGGACGGCAGCACAGATACGCAGTATTTT.

The chain uses TRBV6-1 and TRBJ1-2; D ambiguous. The CDR3 contains 15 residues. In germline, CDR1 is MNHNS, CDR2 SASEGT. V was trimmed by 6 bases and J by 4 bases, leaving 18 bases between them. The CDR3 nucleotides are TGTGCCAGCAGCCCCAGCCGTGAGAGTTCCTATGGCTACACCTTC. Translating gives CASSPSRESSYGYTF.